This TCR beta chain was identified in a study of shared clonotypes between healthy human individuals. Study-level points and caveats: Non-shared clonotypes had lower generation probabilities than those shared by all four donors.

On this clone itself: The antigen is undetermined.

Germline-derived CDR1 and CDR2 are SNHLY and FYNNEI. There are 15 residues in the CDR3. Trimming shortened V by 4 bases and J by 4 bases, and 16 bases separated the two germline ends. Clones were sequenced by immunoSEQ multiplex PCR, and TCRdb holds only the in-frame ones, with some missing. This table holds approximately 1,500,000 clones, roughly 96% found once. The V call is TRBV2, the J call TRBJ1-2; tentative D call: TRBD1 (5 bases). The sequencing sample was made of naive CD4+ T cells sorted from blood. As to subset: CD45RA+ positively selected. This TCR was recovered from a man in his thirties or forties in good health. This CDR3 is CASSVRSRAPYGYTF. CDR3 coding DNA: TGTGCCAGCAGTGTACGGTCCAGGGCACCCTATGGCTACACCTTC.